One and the same sample provided the 8 T cell receptor beta chains below, sequenced in a study of monozygotic twins with inflammatory bowel disease. One entry per CDR3 protein, without DNA, is what TCRdb gives after re-calling the 5' RACE reads. This sample contains over 120,000 distinct CDR3 sequences. The source material was blood. These receptor sequences come from a human donor with ulcerative colitis or Crohn's disease, or a healthy co-twin of an affected twin (not recorded which).

The chain's CDR3 is CASSLSGVGTDTQYF. The rearrangement uses TRBV5-1 and TRBJ2-3; with no DNA, the TCRdb D assignment of TRBD2 cannot be verified. Germline V gives CDR1 SGHRS, CDR2 YFSETQ. This CDR3 comprises 15 residues. Based on the CDR3 plus reference TRBV5-1 and TRBJ2-3, the full variable domain is KAGVTQTPRYLIKTRGQQVTLSCSPISGHRSVSWYQQTPGQGLQFLFEYFSETQRNKGNFPGRFSGRQFSNSRSEMNVSTLELGDSALYLCASSLSGVGTDTQYFGPGTRLTVL.

The V gene is TRBV6-5, the J gene TRBJ1-2; TCRdb reports TRBD1, a call that lacks DNA to check it against. This CDR3 is 16 amino acids long. Germline CDR1 MNHEY, CDR2 SVGAGI. The CDR3 loop reads CASSFLRTGVGYGYTF.

The chain couples TRBV6-2 or TRBV6-3 to TRBJ2-1; TCRdb indicates TRBD1, and absent DNA this call remains unverified. This CDR3 is built from 14 residues. Germline values: CDR1 MNHEY, CDR2 SVGEGT. The CDR3 protein is CASSPLGGLAEQFF.

The chain links TRBV9 to TRBJ2-7; the TCRdb call, TRBD1, lacks DNA for checking. Germline values: CDR1 SGDLS, CDR2 YYNGEE. The length of the CDR3 is 14 residues. The CDR3 protein is CASSGETAPGEQYF.

V gene TRBV7-2 combines with J gene TRBJ2-5; with no DNA, the TCRdb D assignment of TRBD1 cannot be verified. This CDR3 has 14 residues. Germline CDR1 and CDR2: SGHTA and FQGNSA. CDR3 sequence reads: CASSSIGGGQTQYF.

V and J are TRBV20-1 and TRBJ2-1; TCRdb's D call of TRBD2 is untestable without DNA. The CDR3 extends over 17 amino acids. Per the germline V gene, CDR1 is DFQATT and CDR2 is SNEGSKA (reference sequence). CDR3 sequence: CSGKAMRQAGSYNEQFF.

The chain employs TRBV4-1 and TRBJ2-7; without DNA, the TCRdb call of TRBD1 cannot be checked. Germline V gene data show CDR1 as MGHRA and CDR2 as YSYEKL. This CDR3 spans 14 amino acids. The CDR3 protein is CASSSPGHLYEQYF.

This rearrangement joins TRBV7-9 to TRBJ1-2; there is no DNA to check the TCRdb D call of TRBD1. Germline values: CDR1 SEHNR, CDR2 FQNEAQ (reference sequence). The CDR3 sequence is 13 residues long. CDR3 sequence reads: CASTETRGHGYTF.